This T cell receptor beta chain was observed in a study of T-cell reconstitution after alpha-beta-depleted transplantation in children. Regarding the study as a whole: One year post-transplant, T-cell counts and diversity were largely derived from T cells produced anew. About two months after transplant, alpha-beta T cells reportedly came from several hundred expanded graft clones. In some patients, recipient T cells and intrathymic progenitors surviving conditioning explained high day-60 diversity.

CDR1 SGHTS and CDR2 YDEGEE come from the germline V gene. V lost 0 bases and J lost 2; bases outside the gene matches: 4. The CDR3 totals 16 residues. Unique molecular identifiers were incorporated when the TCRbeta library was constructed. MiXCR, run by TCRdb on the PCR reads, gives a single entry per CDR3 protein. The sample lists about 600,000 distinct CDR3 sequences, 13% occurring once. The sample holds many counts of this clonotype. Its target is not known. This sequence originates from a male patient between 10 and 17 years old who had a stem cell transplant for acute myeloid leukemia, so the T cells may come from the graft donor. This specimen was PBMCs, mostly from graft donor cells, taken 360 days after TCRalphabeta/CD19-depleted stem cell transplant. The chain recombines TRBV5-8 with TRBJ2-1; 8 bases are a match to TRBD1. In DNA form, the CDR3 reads TGTGCCAGCAGCTTGGTGGCAGGGGGCACCTACAATGAGCAGTTCTTC. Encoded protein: CASSLVAGGTYNEQFF.